This T cell receptor beta chain was identified during a study of control samples from healthy donors and cancer patients. Assay used: immunoSEQ multiplex PCR; TCRdb lists only in-frame clones, some missing. Of nearly 40,000 clones in the sample, around nine tenths were seen once. CDR1 is MNHEY and CDR2 is SVGAGI in the germline V gene. The CDR3 contains 15 residues. With 10 bases removed from V and 1 base from J, the gap between germline ends came to 17 bases. The chain recombines TRBV6-5 with TRBJ2-1; D is unresolved. Sequenced material: blood. This sequence originates from a woman in her forties or fifties in good health. The CDR3: CATRKVGDSYNEQFF. For the CDR3, the DNA is TGTGCCACCCGAAAGGTTGGGGATTCCTACAATGAGCAGTTCTTC.